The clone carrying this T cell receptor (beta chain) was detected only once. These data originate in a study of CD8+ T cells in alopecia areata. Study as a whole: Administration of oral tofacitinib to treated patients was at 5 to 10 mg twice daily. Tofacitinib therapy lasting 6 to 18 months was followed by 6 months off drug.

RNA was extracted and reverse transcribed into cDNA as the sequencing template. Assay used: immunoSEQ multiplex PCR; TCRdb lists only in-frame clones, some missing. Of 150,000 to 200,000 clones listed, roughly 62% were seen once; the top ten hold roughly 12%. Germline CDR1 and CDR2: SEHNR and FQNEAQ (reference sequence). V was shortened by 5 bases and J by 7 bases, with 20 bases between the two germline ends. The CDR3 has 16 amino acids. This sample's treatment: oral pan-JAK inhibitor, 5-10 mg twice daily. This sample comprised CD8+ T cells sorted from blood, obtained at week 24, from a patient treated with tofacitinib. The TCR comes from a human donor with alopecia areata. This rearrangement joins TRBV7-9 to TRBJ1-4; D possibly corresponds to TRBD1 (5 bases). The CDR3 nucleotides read TGTGCCAGCAGCACGCCAAGGGCAGGGACCCCTGAAAAACTGTTTTTT. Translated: CASSTPRAGTPEKLFF.